These 30 T cell receptor beta chains originate from one sample sequenced in a study of T cell clonality in common variable immunodeficiency (dated by TCRdb to between 2015 and 2016). Their antigen targets remain unknown. Library preparation was by the immunoSEQ multiplex PCR assay. TCRdb's version of the immuneACCESS table is confined to in-frame rearrangements and falls short of the full clone set. An unresolved V gene accounts for under half of the shortfall where checked; the remainder is of unknown origin. This sample was tabulated with roughly 32,000 clones, among which there are no singletons. Around 28% of the sample is in the top ten clones. The paper as a whole reports these results and caveats: CVID TCRbeta sequences reportedly showed fewer deletions and N-nucleotide insertions and lacked highly modified clones with 13 or more V deletions.

The sample comprised peripheral blood mononuclear cells. The receptors derive from a human donor with common variable immunodeficiency.

For this clone: With the read ending 3 residues before the CDR3 end, the germline J gene is used to fill in that end. V gene TRBV7-9 combines with J gene TRBJ1-2; TRBD1 might be the D (5 bases). Trimming took off 4 bases at V and 2 bases at J, with 8 bases between the two ends. This CDR3 comprises 13 residues. From germline, CDR1 is SEHNR and CDR2 FQNEAQ (reference sequence). The CDR3 loop is CASSWGENYGYTF. The sequenced CDR3 bases are TGTGCCAGCAGCTGGGGGGAGAACTATGGC.

This clone was picked up a small number of times. The germline gene is not matched at one end of the junction; a read error may be the cause. The read stops 3 residues short of the end of the CDR3; the missing end is completed from the germline J gene. V gene TRBV7-9 combines with J gene TRBJ1-5; D call uncertain. Germline V gene lookup returns CDR1 SEHNR and CDR2 FQNEAQ (reference sequence). The CDR3 sequence is 14 residues long. The CDR3 DNA, read in part, is TGTTCCAGCAGCCCAACTCGTTTGGACTCGCCC. It codes for CSSSPTRLDSP. The complete CDR3 sequence is CSSSPTRLDSPQHF.

In this sample, this clone turned up many times. The read gets to within 3 residues of the CDR3 end, and the germline J gene fills in the rest. The chain uses TRBV11-2 and TRBJ2-7; weak D call: TRBD2 (6 bases). V was shortened by 5 bases and J by 1 base, with 12 bases between the two germline ends. The germline V gene has CDR1 SGHAT and CDR2 FQNNGV. This CDR3 contains 14 residues. The sequenced part of the CDR3 DNA is TGTGCCAGCAGCCTATTGGAGGGTTCCTACGAG. This codes for CASSLLEGSYE. The CDR3 in full is CASSLLEGSYEQYF.

This clone was seen repeatedly, ten times or more. One junction end does not reproduce the germline sequence, and a read error may be involved. The read halts 3 residues ahead of the CDR3 end, with the missing end drawn from the germline J gene. The V and J genes are TRBV4-2 and TRBJ2-1; D is unresolved. The CDR3 has 16 residues. Germline CDR1 reads LGHNA; CDR2 reads YNFKEQ. The part of the CDR3 DNA that was read is TGCGCCAGCAGCCGTTCAGAGAGTTACTCCTACAATGAG. Translated: CASSRSESYSYNE. The whole CDR3 reads CASSRSESYSYNEQFF.

This clone was observed a few times. The read falls 3 residues short of the CDR3 end, and the missing part is taken from the germline J gene. The chain combines TRBV18 with TRBJ2-7; D is possibly TRBD1 (6 bases). The CDR3 has 15 amino acids. The germline V and J ends were trimmed by 6 bases and 0 bases, with 15 bases remaining between them. The V gene's germline CDR1 is KGHSH and CDR2 LQKENI. The sequenced part of the CDR3 DNA is TGTGCCAGCTCGGCCGTAACAGGGCCCTCCTACGAG. It is translated as CASSAVTGPSYE. The complete CDR3 protein is CASSAVTGPSYEQYF.

Many counts were recorded for this clone. The read ends 3 residues shy of where the CDR3 ends; the end is completed using the germline J gene. The V gene is TRBV7-9, the J gene TRBJ2-7; 10 positions agree with TRBD2. The V segment lost 7 bases and the J segment 4 bases; nucleotides outside the gene matches: 1. Germline CDR1 SEHNR, CDR2 FQNEAQ (reference sequence). This CDR3 spans 12 amino acids. This CDR3 reads CASTTSGYEQYF. The part of the CDR3 DNA that was read is TGTGCCAGCACGACTAGCGGGTACGAG.

This clone has more than one count but fewer than ten. The read comes to an end 3 residues before the CDR3 does, leaving the germline J gene to fill in the end. This sequence joins TRBV29-1 and TRBJ2-7, with 7 bases matching TRBD1. Germline CDR1 is SQVTM and CDR2 is ANQGSEA. The CDR3 is 13 residues long. The J segment lost 2 bases and the V segment lost 7 bases, leaving 8 bases of the junction unmatched. The CDR3 spells CSGIGTATYEQYF. The DNA read from the CDR3 is TGCAGCGGCATCGGGACAGCTACCTACGAG.

This clone was counted at least ten times. The CDR3 goes on 3 residues after the read ends, and that part is filled in from the germline J gene. The chain is built from TRBV7-3 and TRBJ2-7, with 7 bases aligning to TRBD1. Germline CDR1 and CDR2: SGHTA and FQGTGA. V shed 6 bases, J shed 3 bases, and the junction held 8 bases outside the gene matches. CDR3 length equals 14 residues. This CDR3 reads CASRRQGYIYEQYF. Partial CDR3 DNA: TGTGCCAGCAGGCGACAGGGCTACATCTACGAG.

This clone showed up many times. The read is 3 residues too short to cover the CDR3 end, so that end is filled in from the germline J gene. The V gene is TRBV15, the J gene TRBJ2-3; TRBD1 is a possible D gene (6 bases). This CDR3 has 13 residues. The ends were cut back, 4 bases at V and 7 bases at J, with 12 bases in the middle. CDR1 and CDR2 (germline): LNHNV, YYDKDF (reference sequence). The part of the CDR3 DNA that was read is TGTGCCACCAGCATCACAGGGACGAATACG. This codes for CATSITGTNT. The entire CDR3 reads CATSITGTNTQYF.

This clone has ten or more counts. With the read ending 3 residues before the CDR3 end, the germline J gene is used to fill in that end. The V call is TRBV5-4, the J call TRBJ1-1, with D possibly being TRBD1 (6 bases). The CDR3 extends over 14 amino acids. Germline V lookup: CDR1 SGHNT, CDR2 YYREEE (reference sequence). V lost 4 bases and J lost 5, with 15 bases in between. CDR3 sequence reads: CASSTTGLKTEAFF. The covered CDR3 bases are TGTGCCAGCAGCACCACAGGGCTTAAAACTGAA.

In regard to this clone: The missing CDR3 end, 3 residues past where the read stops, is filled in from the germline J gene. V is TRBV7-9 and J is TRBJ2-1; 7 nucleotides agree with TRBD1. With 5 bases clipped from V and 8 bases from J, the junction kept 12 bases outside the gene matches. The CDR3 sequence is 15 residues long. Germline-derived CDR1 and CDR2 are SEHNR and FQNEAQ (reference sequence). Partial CDR3 DNA: TGTGCCAGCAGCCCCAAGGGGGCTAGCTGGCATGAG. This codes for CASSPKGASWHE. In full, the CDR3 reads CASSPKGASWHEQFF.

This clone was recorded a few times. The CDR3 reads CASSIRLSNQPQHF. The sequenced CDR3 bases are TGTGCCAGTAGTATAAGGCTGAGCAATCAGCCC. J is TRBJ1-5 and V is TRBV19; D is unresolved. The read ends 3 residues early relative to the CDR3; the germline J gene fills the gap. CDR3 size: 14 residues. Between the trimmed V and J ends, which lost 2 bases and 1 base, there was a span of 6 bases. The germline V gene encodes CDR1 LNHDA and CDR2 SQIVND (reference sequence).

This clone was counted many times. Coverage ceases 3 residues before the CDR3 finishes, and the germline J gene fills in the end. The V and J genes are TRBV18 and TRBJ2-4; TRBD1 aligns across 10 bases. This CDR3 spans 14 amino acids. Per germline, CDR1 KGHSH and CDR2 LQKENI. The junction had 3 bases not matched to a gene; V was cut back by 3 bases and J by 7 bases. The CDR3 is CASSPGTGVNIQYF. The sequenced part of the CDR3 DNA is TGTGCCAGCTCACCCGGGACAGGGGTGAACATT.

This clone has a handful of counts. The read gets to within 3 residues of the CDR3 end, and the germline J gene fills in the rest. The gene calls are TRBV23-1 and TRBJ2-5; perhaps TRBD2 as D (6 bases). TRBV23-1 is treated as an ORF (open reading frame) with a function not yet certain. The CDR3 has 15 amino acids. V was clipped by 3 bases and J by 5 bases, with 16 bases between them. CDR3 amino acids: CASSQGSQAGETQYF. The covered CDR3 bases are TGCGCCAGCAGTCAGGGATCCCAGGCGGGGGAGACC.

This clone has at least ten counts. The read ends 3 residues before the CDR3 terminus; that terminus is restored from the germline J gene. This chain joins TRBV10-3 and TRBJ2-7, with no clear D. Trimming took 5 bases from V and 0 from J, leaving 8 bases between them. The CDR3 sequence is 13 residues long. CDR1 is ENHRY, CDR2 SYGVKD, per germline. CDR3 DNA (partial): TGTGCCATCAGTACAGTTAGCTCCTACGAG. Its protein product is CAISTVSSYE. The full CDR3 reads CAISTVSSYEQYF.

The table lists this clone with a few counts. The read ends 3 residues early relative to the CDR3; the germline J gene fills the gap. This sequence joins TRBV13 and TRBJ2-7; 8 nucleotides align to TRBD2. Germline trimming cut 4 bases from V and 4 bases from J; bases unmatched to any gene: 9. Germline V gene data show CDR1 as PRHDT and CDR2 as FYEKMQ (reference sequence). The CDR3 covers 15 residues. CDR3 loop: CASSSGGAGAYEQYF. CDR3 bases read: TGTGCCAGCAGCTCCGGGGGAGCGGGAGCTTACGAG.

Many counts were recorded for this clone. Read sequence stops 3 residues before the CDR3 end, and the germline J gene provides the missing end. The chain uses TRBV20-1 and TRBJ1-5, with D hard to call. CDR3 length equals 14 residues. CDR1 DFQATT and CDR2 SNEGSKA come from the germline V gene (reference sequence). V lost 4 bases and J lost 1, with 11 bases in between. CDR3 sequence reads: CSAIGSSSNQPQHF. CDR3 bases read: TGCAGTGCTATCGGGTCATCGAGCAATCAGCCC.

This clone has more than one count but fewer than ten. The CDR3 end is not reached by the read, which stops 3 residues before it; the germline J gene fills it in. The genes are TRBV5-1 and TRBJ1-2; 7 bases align to TRBD1. CDR3 size: 13 residues. V shed 4 bases and J 5 bases; nucleotides not matched to a gene: 5. In germline, CDR1 is SGHRS, CDR2 YFSETQ. Incomplete CDR3 DNA: TGCGCCAGCAGCCCGGGACAGCCTTATGGC. Translated: CASSPGQPYG. The whole CDR3 protein reads CASSPGQPYGYTF.

This clone was recorded many times. CDR3 bases read: TGTGCCAGCAGCTTAGGGGGGCAGGGGTATGAGACC. Amino acids: CASSLGGQGYET. The full CDR3 is CASSLGGQGYETQYF. This chain connects TRBV7-2 to TRBJ2-5, with D possibly being TRBD1 (6 bases). The read ends 3 residues before the CDR3 terminus; that terminus is restored from the germline J gene. With 1 base removed from V and 5 bases from J, the gap between germline ends came to 14 bases. The length of the CDR3 is 15 residues. CDR1 SGHTA and CDR2 FQGNSA come from the germline V gene.

In this sample, this clone turned up many times. The DNA ends 3 residues before the CDR3 does, and the rest of the CDR3 is filled in from the germline J gene. The chain recombines TRBV7-9 with TRBJ2-1, with 12 bases aligning to TRBD2. Trimming took 5 bases from V and 6 from J; bases not matched to a gene: 5. The CDR3 covers 15 residues. Per germline, CDR1 SEHNR and CDR2 FQNEAQ (reference sequence). CDR3 sequence: CASSQPGLAGNEQFF. The CDR3 bases that were read are TGTGCCAGCAGCCAACCGGGACTAGCGGGCAATGAG.

In this sample, this clone turned up many times. The CDR3 goes on 3 residues after the read ends, and that part is filled in from the germline J gene. The V gene is TRBV4-1, the J gene TRBJ1-3, with TRBD1 as a possible D gene (6 bases). CDR3 length equals 16 residues. Germline loops: CDR1 MGHRA, CDR2 YSYEKL. The ends were cut back, 0 bases at V and 5 bases at J, with 14 bases in the middle. CDR3 residues: CASSQDPTGTRNTIYF. The covered CDR3 bases are TGCGCCAGCAGCCAAGACCCCACCGGGACAAGAAACACC.

This clone was counted many times. The sequence runs out 3 residues before the end of the CDR3; the remainder is reconstructed from the germline J gene. The V and J genes are TRBV18 and TRBJ2-4; D is undetermined. CDR3 length: 14 residues. V gave up 2 bases and J gave up 2 bases, with 7 bases separating them. Germline V gene lookup returns CDR1 KGHSH and CDR2 LQKENI. The CDR3 spells CASSPRVTKNIQYF. CDR3 DNA, as far as it was read: TGTGCCAGCTCACCAAGGGTAACCAAAAACATT.

Many counts were recorded for this clone. Read sequence stops 3 residues before the CDR3 end, and the germline J gene provides the missing end. This sequence joins TRBV30 and TRBJ1-1; 7 bases match TRBD1. This CDR3 is 13 amino acids long. J lost 7 bases, V lost 3 bases, and 8 bases had no gene match. Germline-derived CDR1 and CDR2 are GTSNPN and SVGIG (reference sequence). The CDR3 here is CAWRGQNHLEAFF. The sequenced part of the CDR3 DNA is TGTGCCTGGAGGGGACAGAACCACCTTGAA.

This clone was detected many times. The read ends 3 residues before the CDR3 terminus; that terminus is restored from the germline J gene. The gene calls are TRBV29-1 and TRBJ2-3, with D possibly being TRBD1 (5 bases). Germline loops: CDR1 SQVTM, CDR2 ANQGSEA. The CDR3 extends over 15 amino acids. V was clipped by 2 bases and J by 2 bases, with 14 bases between them. The part of the CDR3 DNA that was read is TGCAGCGTTGAAATGGGGCCGAGACTCACAGATACG. It translates to CSVEMGPRLTDT. Given in full, the CDR3 is CSVEMGPRLTDTQYF.

With regard to this clone: The CDR3 goes on 3 residues after the read ends, and that part is filled in from the germline J gene. The chain uses TRBV11-1 and TRBJ2-1; D gene uncertain. Germline CDR1 is SGHAT and CDR2 is FQDESV (reference sequence). The CDR3 contains 14 residues. Deletions cut 10 bases from V and 0 bases from J, with 13 bases between. The CDR3 sequence is CATEVYSSYNEQFF. Partial CDR3 DNA: TGTGCCACCGAAGTCTACAGCTCCTACAATGAG.

CDR3 loop: CASRAGEGEQYF. Incomplete CDR3 DNA: TGTGCCAGCAGGGCGGGAGAAGGCGAG. J is TRBJ2-7 and V is TRBV6-2 or TRBV6-3, with 7 bases identical to TRBD2. The missing CDR3 end, 3 residues past where the read stops, is filled in from the germline J gene. The CDR3 totals 12 residues. V was pared by 6 bases and J by 6 bases, with 5 bases of the junction left unmatched. Germline V gene sequence: CDR1 MNHEY, CDR2 SVGEGT.

This clone was observed at least ten times. The read falls 3 residues short of the CDR3 end, and the missing part is taken from the germline J gene. The chain has TRBV30 and TRBJ2-1; 8 positions agree with TRBD2. The junction had 6 bases not matched to a gene; V was cut back by 4 bases and J by 4 bases. The CDR3 covers 14 residues. Germline-derived CDR1 and CDR2 are GTSNPN and SVGIG (reference sequence). CDR3 sequence: CAWTAAGAYNEQFF. The sequenced CDR3 bases are TGTGCCTGGACGGCAGCGGGAGCATACAATGAG.

This clone was counted only a few times. The CDR3 end lies 3 residues beyond the end of the read and is filled in from the germline J gene. The V and J genes are TRBV5-1 and TRBJ2-5, with a possible D match to TRBD1 (6 bases). This CDR3 region has 14 residues. Germline assignment: CDR1 SGHRS and CDR2 YFSETQ. Trimming took off 2 bases at V and 4 bases at J, with 12 bases between the two ends. CDR3 bases read: TGCGCCAGCAGCTTCGGTAGCAGGGGAGAGACC. Protein sequence: CASSFGSRGET. The whole CDR3 protein is CASSFGSRGETQYF.

This clone was seen repeatedly, ten times or more. The read halts 3 residues ahead of the CDR3 end, with the missing end drawn from the germline J gene. The chain carries TRBV30 and TRBJ2-4, with D hard to call. Germline values: CDR1 GTSNPN, CDR2 SVGIG (reference sequence). This CDR3 has 16 residues. The V end lost 8 bases, the J end lost 0 bases, and 20 bases lay between the germline ends. The CDR3 sequence is CAGSNQATLAKNIQYF. Partial CDR3 DNA: TGTGCCGGTAGTAATCAGGCTACCCTAGCCAAAAACATT.

This clone was observed at least ten times. The read terminates 3 residues ahead of where the CDR3 ends, so the germline J gene completes it. J is TRBJ2-7 and V is TRBV7-9, with 7 bases identical to TRBD2. V was pared by 4 bases and J by 5 bases, with 11 bases of the junction left unmatched. CDR1 SEHNR and CDR2 FQNEAQ come from the germline V gene (reference sequence). This CDR3 region has 15 residues. Partial CDR3 DNA: TGTGCCAGCAGCTCGCCCCTCGGGGGAGGGCACGAG. It specifies CASSSPLGGGHE. The entire CDR3 is CASSSPLGGGHEQYF.